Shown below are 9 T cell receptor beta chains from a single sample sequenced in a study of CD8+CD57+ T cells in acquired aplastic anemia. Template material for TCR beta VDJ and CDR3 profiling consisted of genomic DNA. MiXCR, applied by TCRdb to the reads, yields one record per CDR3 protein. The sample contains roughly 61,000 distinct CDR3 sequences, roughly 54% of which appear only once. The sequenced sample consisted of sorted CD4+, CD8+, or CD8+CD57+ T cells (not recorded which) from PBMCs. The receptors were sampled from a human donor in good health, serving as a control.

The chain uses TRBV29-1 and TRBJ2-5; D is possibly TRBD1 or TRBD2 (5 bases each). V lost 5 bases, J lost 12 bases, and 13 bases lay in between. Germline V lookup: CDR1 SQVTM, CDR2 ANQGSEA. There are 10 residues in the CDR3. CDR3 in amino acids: CSVHRDPKYF. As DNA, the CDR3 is TGCAGCGTTCACCGGGACCCTAAGTACTTC. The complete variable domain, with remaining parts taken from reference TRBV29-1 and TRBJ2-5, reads SAVISQKPSRDICQRGTSLTIQCQVDSQVTMMFWYRQQPGQSLTLIATANQGSEATYESGFVIDKFPISRPNLTFSTLTVSNMSPEDSSIYLCSVHRDPKYFGPGTRLLVL.

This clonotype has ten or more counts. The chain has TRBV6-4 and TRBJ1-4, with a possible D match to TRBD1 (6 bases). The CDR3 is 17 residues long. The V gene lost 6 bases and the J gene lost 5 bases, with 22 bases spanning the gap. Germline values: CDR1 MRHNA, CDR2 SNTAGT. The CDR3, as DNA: TGTGCCAGCAGCGTGGACAGCAATCAACACCCGAATGAAAAACTGTTTTTT. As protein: CASSVDSNQHPNEKLFF.

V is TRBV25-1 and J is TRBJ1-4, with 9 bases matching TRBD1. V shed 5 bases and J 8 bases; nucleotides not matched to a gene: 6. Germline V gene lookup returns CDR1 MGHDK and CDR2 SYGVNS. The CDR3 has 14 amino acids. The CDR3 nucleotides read TGTGCCAGCAGTAACAGGGGGCATTGGGAAAAACTGTTTTTT. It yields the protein CASSNRGHWEKLFF.

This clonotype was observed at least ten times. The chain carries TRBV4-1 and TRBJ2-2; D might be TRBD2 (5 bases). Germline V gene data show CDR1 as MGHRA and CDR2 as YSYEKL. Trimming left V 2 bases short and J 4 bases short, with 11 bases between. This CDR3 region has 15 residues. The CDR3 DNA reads TGCGCCAGCAGCCAACGAGGGAAGGGCACCGGGGAGCTGTTTTTT. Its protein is CASSQRGKGTGELFF.

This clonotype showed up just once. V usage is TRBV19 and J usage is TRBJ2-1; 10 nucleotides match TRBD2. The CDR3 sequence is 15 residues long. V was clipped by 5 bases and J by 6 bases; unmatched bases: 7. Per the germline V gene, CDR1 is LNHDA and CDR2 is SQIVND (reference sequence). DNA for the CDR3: TGTGCCAGTAGTCAGCGGGAGGGCGTCGGCAATGAGCAGTTCTTC. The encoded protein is CASSQREGVGNEQFF.

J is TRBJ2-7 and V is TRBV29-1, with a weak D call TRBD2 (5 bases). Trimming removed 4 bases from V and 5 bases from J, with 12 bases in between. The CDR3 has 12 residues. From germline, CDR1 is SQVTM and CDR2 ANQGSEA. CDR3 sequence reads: CSVGRTLDEQYF. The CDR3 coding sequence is TGCAGCGTTGGACGGACTCTCGACGAGCAGTACTTC.

The CDR3 bases are TGTGCCAGCAGCCAAGAGGGCGGGGGCAGCTACGAGCAGTACTTC. This codes for CASSQEGGGSYEQYF. The chain is built from TRBV4-2 and TRBJ2-7, with a possible D match to TRBD2 (7 bases). V was clipped by 0 bases and J by 3 bases, with 12 bases between them. The CDR3 runs to 15 residues. Germline CDR1 LGHNA, CDR2 YNFKEQ.

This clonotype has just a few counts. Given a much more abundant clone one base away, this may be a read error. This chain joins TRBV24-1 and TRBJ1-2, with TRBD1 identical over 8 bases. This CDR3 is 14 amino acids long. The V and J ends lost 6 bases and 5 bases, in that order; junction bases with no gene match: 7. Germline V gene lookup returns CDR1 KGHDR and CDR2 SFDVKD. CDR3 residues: CATSSRGRGYGYTF. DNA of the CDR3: TGTGCCACCAGTTCCAGGGGGCGGGGGTATGGCTACACCTTC.

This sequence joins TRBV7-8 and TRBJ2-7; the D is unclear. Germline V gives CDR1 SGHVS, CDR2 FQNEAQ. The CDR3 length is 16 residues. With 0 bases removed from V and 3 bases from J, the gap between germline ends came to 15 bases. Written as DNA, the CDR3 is TGTGCCAGCAGCTTAGCGAGTACAGCCCTGAACTACGAGCAGTACTTC. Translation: CASSLASTALNYEQYF.